This is a list of T cell receptor beta chains from one sample in a study of shared clonotypes between healthy human individuals. Assay: immunoSEQ multiplex PCR; the TCRdb copy retains only in-frame clones and omits some. The table has fewer than 500,000 clones, approximately 79% seen once; the top ten hold about an eighth. Sequencing input: PBMCs. The receptors derive from a middle-aged woman in good health. Some clones in this sample may be carry-over from other donors' samples. CDR3s include the opening cysteine and the closing phenylalanine or tryptophan. Fields, in order: CDR3 length, D gene, J gene, clone size, V gene, CDR3 DNA, CDR3 protein. A D gene is named only where the DNA matches it firmly. Clone size, where shown, is once, few, many, or a class for clones that have expanded.

cdr3_length: 15; d_call: .; j_call: TRBJ2-7; clone_size: .; v_call: TRBV7-8; cdr3_nt: TGTGCCAGCAGCTTAGCCATCGGGGATACCTACGAGCAGTACTTC; cdr3_aa: CASSLAIGDTYEQYF
cdr3_length: 14; d_call: .; j_call: TRBJ2-5; clone_size: .; v_call: TRBV28; cdr3_nt: TGTGCCAGCAGTCCATATGGGGGAGTGGAGACCCAGTACTTC; cdr3_aa: CASSPYGGVETQYF
cdr3_length: 15; d_call: TRBD2; j_call: TRBJ2-7; clone_size: .; v_call: TRBV4-2; cdr3_nt: TGTGCCAGCAGCCAGGGTAGCCCGGGAGGATACGAGCAGTACTTC; cdr3_aa: CASSQGSPGGYEQYF
cdr3_length: 14; d_call: .; j_call: TRBJ2-7; clone_size: .; v_call: TRBV28; cdr3_nt: TGTGCCAGCAGGAGGGCAGCGTCCTTCTCCGAGCAGTACTTC; cdr3_aa: CASRRAASFSEQYF
cdr3_length: 12; d_call: .; j_call: TRBJ2-7; clone_size: .; v_call: TRBV28; cdr3_nt: TGTGCCAGCACCCCAGCGGTCGGCGAGCAGTACTTC; cdr3_aa: CASTPAVGEQYF
cdr3_length: 17; d_call: TRBD1; j_call: TRBJ1-2; clone_size: once; v_call: TRBV28; cdr3_nt: TGTGCCAGCAGTTTATGGGTAGGGGCCCAGGGGGCCTATGGCTACACCTTC; cdr3_aa: CASSLWVGAQGAYGYTF
cdr3_length: 15; d_call: .; j_call: TRBJ2-7; clone_size: .; v_call: TRBV6-1; cdr3_nt: TGTGCCAGCACTTGGGCTAGCGCGGAGTCGTACGAGCAGTACTTC; cdr3_aa: CASTWASAESYEQYF
cdr3_length: 16; d_call: .; j_call: TRBJ2-5; clone_size: once; v_call: TRBV6-1; cdr3_nt: TGTGCCAGCAGTGAAGCGGGCAGGTCACAGCGAGAGACCCAGTACTTC; cdr3_aa: CASSEAGRSQRETQYF
cdr3_length: 17; d_call: .; j_call: TRBJ2-1; clone_size: .; v_call: TRBV7-9; cdr3_nt: TGTGCCAGCAGCGCTAGACTAGAAGTAGCGGTGAACAATGAGCAGTTCTTC; cdr3_aa: CASSARLEVAVNNEQFF
cdr3_length: 15; d_call: TRBD1; j_call: TRBJ2-1; clone_size: .; v_call: TRBV11-2; cdr3_nt: TGTGCCAGCAGCTTAGAGACAGGGGGTTACAATGAGCAGTTCTTC; cdr3_aa: CASSLETGGYNEQFF
cdr3_length: 13; d_call: TRBD1; j_call: TRBJ2-7; clone_size: .; v_call: TRBV15; cdr3_nt: TGTGCCACCCGACAGGGAAACGGCTACGAGCAGTACTTC; cdr3_aa: CATRQGNGYEQYF
cdr3_length: 14; d_call: .; j_call: TRBJ1-2; clone_size: .; v_call: TRBV7-2; cdr3_nt: TGTGCCAGCAGCTTTCAGGGAGCTAACTATGGCTACACCTTC; cdr3_aa: CASSFQGANYGYTF
cdr3_length: 18; d_call: .; j_call: TRBJ2-2; clone_size: .; v_call: TRBV5-1; cdr3_nt: TGCGCCAGCAGCTCCCAGATCAGCGGCTCGCCCTTCTCCGGGGAGCTGTTTTTT; cdr3_aa: CASSSQISGSPFSGELFF
cdr3_length: 15; d_call: .; j_call: TRBJ2-1; clone_size: once; v_call: TRBV19; cdr3_nt: TGTGCCAGTAGTATAGGGTCCGGGAGCTACAATGAGCAGTTCTTC; cdr3_aa: CASSIGSGSYNEQFF
cdr3_length: 17; d_call: TRBD1; j_call: TRBJ1-5; clone_size: .; v_call: TRBV19; cdr3_nt: TGTGCCAGTACCACAGGGTGGGGACAGGGTGCTGATCAGCCCCAGCATTTT; cdr3_aa: CASTTGWGQGADQPQHF
cdr3_length: 17; d_call: TRBD1; j_call: TRBJ1-2; clone_size: .; v_call: TRBV7-2; cdr3_nt: TGTGCCAGCAGCCCTCCAGGGACAGGGGGCGCCGGGTATGGCTACACCTTC; cdr3_aa: CASSPPGTGGAGYGYTF
cdr3_length: 16; d_call: TRBD2; j_call: TRBJ2-2; clone_size: .; v_call: TRBV7-7; cdr3_nt: TGTGCTAGCAGCCCTCTAGCGGGAGGAGGCACCGGGGAGCTGTTTTTT; cdr3_aa: CASSPLAGGGTGELFF
cdr3_length: 19; d_call: TRBD2; j_call: TRBJ2-5; clone_size: .; v_call: TRBV11-1; cdr3_nt: TGTGCCAGCAGCTTAGGTGGGCGGACTAGCGGGGTTGTCCAAGAGACCCAGTACTTC; cdr3_aa: CASSLGGRTSGVVQETQYF
cdr3_length: 14; d_call: .; j_call: TRBJ2-7; clone_size: .; v_call: TRBV19; cdr3_nt: TGTGCCAGTACCTCTCGGGACGGCGGCTACGAGCAGTACTTC; cdr3_aa: CASTSRDGGYEQYF
cdr3_length: 12; d_call: .; j_call: TRBJ2-1; clone_size: .; v_call: TRBV11-2; cdr3_nt: TGTGCCAGCAGCTTAGTTCAGTATGAGCAGTTCTTC; cdr3_aa: CASSLVQYEQFF
cdr3_length: 12; d_call: .; j_call: TRBJ2-5; clone_size: .; v_call: TRBV28; cdr3_nt: TGTGCCAGCAGTTCACCTGTGGAGACCCAGTACTTC; cdr3_aa: CASSSPVETQYF
cdr3_length: 14; d_call: .; j_call: TRBJ2-1; clone_size: .; v_call: TRBV9; cdr3_nt: TGTGCCAGCAGCGTAGTGGCAGGGGACAATGAGCAGTTCTTC; cdr3_aa: CASSVVAGDNEQFF
cdr3_length: 13; d_call: .; j_call: TRBJ2-2; clone_size: few; v_call: TRBV6-5; cdr3_nt: TGTGCCAGCAGTTACTCAGGGATCGGGGAGCTGTTTTTT; cdr3_aa: CASSYSGIGELFF
cdr3_length: 15; d_call: TRBD1; j_call: TRBJ1-2; clone_size: .; v_call: TRBV4-3; cdr3_nt: TGCGCCAGCAGCCAAGATCAAGGCAGGGGGTCTGGCTACACCTTC; cdr3_aa: CASSQDQGRGSGYTF